One sample yielded the 21 T cell receptor beta chains listed below, sequenced in a study of blood T cell repertoires in COVID-19. Method: immunoSEQ multiplex PCR; TCRdb's copy keeps in-frame clones and lacks some. The sample yields under 300,000 clones, 86% seen once. The sample was peripheral blood. The receptors shown here come from an elderly man with acute or convalescent COVID-19.

The rearrangement links TRBV7-8 to TRBJ2-2, with TRBD1 matching 12 bases. The CDR3 length is 17 residues. Germline V gene data show CDR1 as SGHVS and CDR2 as FQNEAQ. Trimming at V came to 5 bases and at J to 4 bases, leaving 8 bases not matched to a gene. The CDR3 loop is CASSPSPGQGATGELFF. CDR3 nucleotide sequence: TGTGCCAGCAGCCCTAGCCCGGGACAGGGGGCCACCGGGGAGCTGTTTTTT.

The chain links TRBV28 to TRBJ2-7; TRBD1 might be the D (6 bases). The CDR3 sequence is 13 residues long. In germline, CDR1 is MDHEN, CDR2 SYDVKM. V shed 11 bases and J shed 4 bases, with 18 bases lying between them. The CDR3 loop reads CAVSGTLEYEQYF. The CDR3 DNA reads TGTGCCGTCTCCGGGACATTGGAGTACGAGCAGTACTTC.

This clone was detected only a few times. This CDR3 reads CASSYRGEQFF. The CDR3 nucleotides read TGTGCCAGCAGTTATCGAGGTGAGCAGTTCTTC. The gene calls are TRBV6-5 and TRBJ2-1; unclear D gene. V dropped 3 bases and J dropped 9 bases, with 6 bases sitting between them. CDR1 is MNHEY and CDR2 is SVGAGI in the germline V gene. CDR3 length equals 11 residues.

The chain is built from TRBV19 and TRBJ2-1; possible D gene TRBD2, 5 bases. The CDR3 extends over 15 amino acids. Germline V gives CDR1 LNHDA, CDR2 SQIVND (reference sequence). The V gene lost 2 bases and the J gene lost 6 bases, with 14 bases spanning the gap. CDR3: CASSIIPSKTNEQFF. For the CDR3, the DNA is TGTGCCAGTAGTATAATCCCTAGCAAGACCAATGAGCAGTTCTTC. The full variable domain, its missing parts supplied by reference TRBV19 and TRBJ2-1, is DGGITQSPKYLFRKEGQNVTLSCEQNLNHDAMYWYRQDPGQGLRLIYYSQIVNDFQKGDIAEGYSVSREKKESFPLTVTSAQKNPTAFYLCASSIIPSKTNEQFFGPGTRLTVL.

V and J are TRBV6-2 or TRBV6-3 and TRBJ2-5; 7 bases agree with TRBD1. The CDR3 loop spans 14 amino acids. Germline loops: CDR1 MNHEY, CDR2 SVGEGT. With 6 bases clipped from V and 3 bases from J, the junction kept 7 bases outside the gene matches. The CDR3 DNA sequence: TGTGCCAGCAGCGCCGGGACAGCGAAAGAGACCCAGTACTTC. Residues: CASSAGTAKETQYF.

This clone appeared a single time. The gene calls are TRBV7-2 and TRBJ2-7, with a tentative D call TRBD1 (6 bases). The germline gives CDR1 SGHTA, CDR2 FQGNSA. This CDR3 is 14 amino acids long. The V and J ends lost 3 bases and 6 bases respectively, with 15 bases between them. Here the CDR3 reads CASSLDRQFLEQYF. The CDR3 bases are TGTGCCAGCAGCTTGGACAGACAATTTCTCGAGCAGTACTTC.

The CDR3 coding sequence is TGTGCCAGCAGCGACCCAGGTCCTACCGGGGAGCTGTTTTTT. Encoded protein: CASSDPGPTGELFF. The chain recombines TRBV6-2 or TRBV6-3 with TRBJ2-2; D unclear. Germline V lookup: CDR1 MNHEY, CDR2 SVGEGT. This CDR3 spans 14 amino acids. V was shortened by 6 bases and J by 5 bases, with 13 bases between the two germline ends.

The chain uses TRBV5-4 and TRBJ2-7; no reliable D call. With 5 bases removed from V and 6 bases from J, the gap between germline ends came to 18 bases. The CDR3 is made up of 14 amino acids. Germline CDR1 reads SGHNT; CDR2 reads YYREEE (reference sequence). DNA of the CDR3: TGTGCCAGCAGGATTGACCCTACCGGCGGCGAGCAGTACTTC. It encodes CASRIDPTGGEQYF.

A remark on this clone: In the same sample, other DNA sequences code for this CDR3. The CDR3: CASSLSGGGGYTF. CDR3 coding DNA: TGTGCCAGCAGTTTATCGGGGGGTGGTGGCTACACCTTC. The gene calls are TRBV28 and TRBJ1-2, with a tentative D call TRBD1 (5 bases). Germline lookup yields CDR1 MDHEN and CDR2 SYDVKM. V gave up 1 base and J gave up 7 bases, with 10 bases separating them. This CDR3 is 13 amino acids long.

This chain joins TRBV28 and TRBJ1-1; possibly TRBD1 for D (5 bases). The CDR3 spans 16 residues. Deletions cut 2 bases from V and 0 bases from J, with 13 bases between. Germline values: CDR1 MDHEN, CDR2 SYDVKM. Here the CDR3 DNA reads TGTGCCAGCAGTTTAAACCGACGGACAATGAACACTGAAGCTTTCTTT. Amino acids: CASSLNRRTMNTEAFF.

The chain has TRBV19 and TRBJ1-5; 8 bases line up with TRBD1. V gave up 7 bases and J gave up 4 bases; unmatched junction bases: 9. The CDR3 has 15 amino acids. CDR1 is LNHDA, CDR2 SQIVND, per germline (reference sequence). This chain's CDR3 is CASKDLQGENQPQHF. CDR3 DNA sequence: TGTGCCAGTAAAGATTTACAGGGGGAAAATCAGCCCCAGCATTTT.

The gene calls are TRBV6-2 or TRBV6-3 and TRBJ2-7; D is perhaps TRBD2 (6 bases). V lost 2 bases to trimming and J lost 3 bases, with 11 bases between them. Germline lookup yields CDR1 MNHEY and CDR2 SVGEGT. The CDR3 is 14 amino acids. CDR3 residues: CASSYRDGGYEQYF. The CDR3 DNA is TGTGCCAGCAGTTACCGGGACGGGGGCTACGAGCAGTACTTC.

This clone was counted once. V usage is TRBV18 and J usage is TRBJ2-7; 9 positions agree with TRBD1. The V gene's germline CDR1 is KGHSH and CDR2 LQKENI. The trim removed 3 bases at V and 5 bases at J, leaving 8 bases unmatched. This CDR3 has 15 residues. As DNA, the CDR3 is TGTGCCAGCTCACCTTCGGACAGGGGTTACAACGAGCAGTACTTC. It yields the protein CASSPSDRGYNEQYF.

The chain has TRBV6-5 and TRBJ1-5; D possibly corresponds to TRBD1 (6 bases). CDR3 length: 14 residues. Trimming cost V 7 bases and J 4 bases, with 14 bases left between them. CDR1 is MNHEY and CDR2 is SVGAGI in the germline V gene. The CDR3 bases are TGTGCCAGCAAGAACGGACAGTTTAATCAGCCCCAGCATTTT. Protein sequence: CASKNGQFNQPQHF.

V is TRBV25-1 and J is TRBJ2-5; 9 positions agree with TRBD2. Trimming took 5 bases from V and 4 from J; bases not matched to a gene: 8. The CDR3 covers 15 residues. The germline V gene has CDR1 MGHDK and CDR2 SYGVNS. This CDR3 reads CASSLLAGGGETQYF. In DNA form, the CDR3 reads TGTGCCAGCAGTCTACTCGCGGGGGGGGGAGAGACCCAGTACTTC.

The rearrangement joins TRBV28 to TRBJ2-3; 8 nucleotides align to TRBD1. Germline values: CDR1 MDHEN, CDR2 SYDVKM. CDR3 size: 14 residues. The trim removed 5 bases at V and 8 bases at J, leaving 9 bases unmatched. This CDR3 is CASSAGTGLATQYF. The CDR3 DNA sequence: TGTGCCAGCAGTGCCGGGACAGGCCTTGCTACGCAGTATTTT.

V usage is TRBV19 and J usage is TRBJ1-2, with 7 nucleotides matching TRBD1. This CDR3 spans 16 amino acids. V was clipped by 10 bases and J by 3 bases; unmatched bases: 17. Germline assignment: CDR1 LNHDA and CDR2 SQIVND (reference sequence). CDR3 residues: CATASSGTESYYGYTF. The CDR3 bases are TGTGCCACCGCTTCCTCCGGGACAGAGAGTTACTATGGCTACACCTTC.

This sequence joins TRBV6-6 and TRBJ1-6; D is ambiguous. CDR3 length equals 14 residues. Germline V gene sequence: CDR1 MNHNY, CDR2 SVGAGI (reference sequence). V shed 0 bases and J shed 10 bases, with 10 bases lying between them. The CDR3 DNA follows: TGTGCCAGCAGTTACTCGTTCGGGGAATCACCCCTCCACTTT. Amino acids: CASSYSFGESPLHF.

This clone has more than one count but fewer than ten. The chain uses TRBV5-3 and TRBJ1-2; 7 bases are a match to TRBD1. TRBV5-3 has ORF status, its function being uncertain. The CDR3 runs to 16 residues. With 0 bases clipped from V and 0 bases from J, the junction kept 5 bases outside the gene matches. CDR3 nucleotides: TGTGCCAGAAGCTTGGCTAGGGGACAGTCTAACTATGGCTACACCTTC. This sequence encodes CARSLARGQSNYGYTF.

J is TRBJ2-4 and V is TRBV2, with D perhaps matching TRBD2 (5 bases). The CDR3 covers 14 residues. Trimming pared 8 bases from V and 5 bases from J, leaving 16 bases between. Germline V lookup: CDR1 SNHLY, CDR2 FYNNEI. CDR3 region: CASAAVAPQNIQYF. Written as DNA, the CDR3 is TGTGCCAGCGCAGCGGTTGCCCCCCAAAACATTCAGTACTTC.

The chain couples TRBV5-1 to TRBJ2-1; 11 positions match TRBD2. The V segment lost 4 bases and the J segment 13 bases; nucleotides outside the gene matches: 7. CDR3 size: 13 residues. Germline CDR1 is SGHRS and CDR2 is YFSETQ. The CDR3 loop is CASSKLAGEAQFF. The CDR3 bases are TGCGCCAGCAGCAAACTAGCGGGAGAAGCACAGTTCTTC.